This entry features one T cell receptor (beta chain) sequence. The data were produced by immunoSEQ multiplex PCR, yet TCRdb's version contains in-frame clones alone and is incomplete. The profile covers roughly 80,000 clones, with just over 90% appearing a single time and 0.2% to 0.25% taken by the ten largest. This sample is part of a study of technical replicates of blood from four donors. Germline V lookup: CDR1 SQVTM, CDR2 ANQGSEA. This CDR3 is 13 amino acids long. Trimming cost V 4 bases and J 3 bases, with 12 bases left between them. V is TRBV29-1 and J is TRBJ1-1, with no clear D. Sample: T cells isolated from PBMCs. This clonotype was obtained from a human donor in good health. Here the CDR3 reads CSVVSFSDTEAFF. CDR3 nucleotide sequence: TGCAGCGTTGTCTCTTTCTCAGACACTGAAGCTTTCTTT.